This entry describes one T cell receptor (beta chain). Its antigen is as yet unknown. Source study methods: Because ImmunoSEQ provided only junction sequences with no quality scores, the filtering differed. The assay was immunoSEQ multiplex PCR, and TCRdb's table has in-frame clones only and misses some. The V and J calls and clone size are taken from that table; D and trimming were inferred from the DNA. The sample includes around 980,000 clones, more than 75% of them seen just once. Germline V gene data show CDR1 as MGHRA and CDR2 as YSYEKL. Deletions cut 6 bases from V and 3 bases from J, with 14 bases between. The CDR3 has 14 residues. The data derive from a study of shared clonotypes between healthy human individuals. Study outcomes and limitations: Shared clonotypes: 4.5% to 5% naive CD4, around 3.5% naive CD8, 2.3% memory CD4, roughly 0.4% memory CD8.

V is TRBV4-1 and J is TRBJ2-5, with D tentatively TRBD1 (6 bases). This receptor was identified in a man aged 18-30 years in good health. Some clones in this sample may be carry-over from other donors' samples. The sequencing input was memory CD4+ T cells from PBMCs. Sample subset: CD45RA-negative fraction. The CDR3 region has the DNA TGCGCCAGCAGTCTGCTCTCAGGGGAAGAGACCCAGTACTTC. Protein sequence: CASSLLSGEETQYF.